The T cell receptor (beta chain) described here comes from a study of blood T cell repertoires in COVID-19. This clone was seen just once. The CDR3 is 15 residues long. V lost 4 bases, J lost 2 bases, and 6 bases stayed unmatched. The germline V gene encodes CDR1 SGHRS and CDR2 YFSETQ. Measured with immunoSEQ multiplex PCR; TCRdb has only the in-frame clones, and not every one. The repertoire consists of more than 95,000 clones, with roughly nine tenths occurring once and the leading ten covering 1.7%. This clonotype was sampled from a man between 60 and 75 years old with acute or convalescent COVID-19. Sequences were obtained from peripheral blood. This rearrangement joins TRBV5-1 to TRBJ1-3; TRBD1 matches at 7 bases. CDR3 amino acids: CASSLTTGAGNTIYF. The CDR3 coding sequence is TGCGCCAGCAGCCTCACAACAGGGGCTGGAAACACCATATATTTT.